This TCR beta chain came from a study of shared clonotypes between healthy human individuals. Data came from immunoSEQ multiplex PCR; TCRdb stores just in-frame clones and leaves some out. Altogether some 630,000 clones are present, roughly 95% being singletons, with the ten largest covering about 0.11%. CD45RO negativity and positive selection for CCR7 defined naive CD8 cells, a population that excluded terminally differentiated effector memory CD45RA+ cells. The V and J ends lost 2 bases and 4 bases respectively, with 14 bases between them. The CDR3 is 15 amino acids. The germline V gene encodes CDR1 LNHNV and CDR2 YYDKDF (reference sequence).

Sequences were obtained from naive CD8+ T cells sorted from blood. The clonotype was recovered from a woman in her thirties in good health. J is TRBJ1-2 and V is TRBV15; tentatively, D is TRBD1 (6 bases). This chain's CDR3 is CATSRPTDRTYGYTF. The CDR3, as DNA: TGTGCCACCAGCAGACCCACGGACAGAACCTATGGCTACACCTTC.